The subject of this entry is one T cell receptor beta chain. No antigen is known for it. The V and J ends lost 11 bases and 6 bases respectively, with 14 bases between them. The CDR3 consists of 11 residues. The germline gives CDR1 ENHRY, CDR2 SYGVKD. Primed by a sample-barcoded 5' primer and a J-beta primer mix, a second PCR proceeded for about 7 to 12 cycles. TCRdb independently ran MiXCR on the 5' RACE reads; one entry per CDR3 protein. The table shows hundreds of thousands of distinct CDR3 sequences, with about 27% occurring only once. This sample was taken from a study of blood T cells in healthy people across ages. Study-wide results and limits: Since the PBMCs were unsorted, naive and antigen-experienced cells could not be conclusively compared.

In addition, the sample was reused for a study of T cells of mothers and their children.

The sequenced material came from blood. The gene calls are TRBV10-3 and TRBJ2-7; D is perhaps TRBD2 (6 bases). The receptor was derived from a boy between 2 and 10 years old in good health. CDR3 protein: CACGTASEQYF. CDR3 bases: TGTGCCTGTGGGACTGCCTCCGAGCAGTACTTC.